The 14 T cell receptor beta chains given below trace back to one sample, sequenced in a study of blood T cells in healthy people across ages. Through a sample-barcoded 5' primer and a J-beta primer mix, a second PCR was run for about 6 to 12 cycles. TCRdb reprocessed the 5' RACE reads with MiXCR, giving one entry per CDR3 protein. Of about 750,000 distinct CDR3 sequences in the sample, around half were seen once. Sample: blood. The source of these receptors is a man older than 75 in good health.

This clonotype was seen at least ten times. This chain connects TRBV10-3 to TRBJ2-7, with unresolved D. Deletions cut 2 bases from V and 6 bases from J, with 8 bases between. In germline, CDR1 is ENHRY, CDR2 SYGVKD. The length of the CDR3 is 12 residues. CDR3 sequence (DNA): TGTGCCATCAGTGAGGCGGTGTTCGAGCAGTACTTC. Protein product: CAISEAVFEQYF.

This chain joins TRBV29-1 and TRBJ2-4; 7 bases are shared with TRBD2. The J call may be wrong; the DNA end is better matched by TRBJ2-7. Germline V lookup: CDR1 SQVTM, CDR2 ANQGSEA. The CDR3 length is 14 residues. In DNA, the CDR3 is TGCAGCGTTGAAGATGGGGGGGGGGCCTACGAGCAGTACTTC. It is translated as CSVEDGGGAYEQYF.

The chain is built from TRBV12-3 or TRBV12-4 and TRBJ2-5; 7 bases agree with TRBD1. The length of the CDR3 is 16 residues. The V and J ends lost 6 bases and 11 bases, in that order; junction bases with no gene match: 21. This chain's CDR3 is CASSQIRPGTANEQYF. The CDR3 DNA sequence: TGTGCCAGCAGCCAAATCCGCCCCGGGACAGCTAATGAGCAGTACTTC.

The rearrangement uses TRBV6-5 and TRBJ2-1; tentatively, D is TRBD1 or TRBD2 (5 bases each). The germline V gene has CDR1 MNHEY and CDR2 SVGAGI. The V and J ends lost 6 bases and 5 bases respectively, with 17 bases between them. The CDR3 sequence is 15 residues long. CDR3 protein: CASSYGHLGDNEQFF. The CDR3 DNA is TGTGCCAGCAGCTACGGACACCTGGGAGACAATGAGCAGTTCTTC.

This clonotype has at least ten counts. An end of the junction differs from the germline gene, which may be a read error. This chain uses TRBV9 with TRBJ2-7; D not resolved. The CDR3 has 13 amino acids. Looked up from germline, CDR1 is SGDLS and CDR2 is YYNGEE. The CDR3 DNA follows: TGCGCCAGCAGCGTGGCAGGAGACTACGAGCAGTACTTC. Encoded protein: CASSVAGDYEQYF.

J is TRBJ2-1 and V is TRBV28; TRBD2 aligns across 7 bases. V shed 10 bases, J shed 5 bases, and the junction held 8 bases outside the gene matches. The CDR3 contains 13 residues. Germline loops: CDR1 MDHEN, CDR2 SYDVKM. The CDR3 DNA sequence: TGTGCCACCACGGGGGGAGGGCACAATGAGCAGTTCTTC. Its translation is CATTGGGHNEQFF.

A few counts support this clonotype. The chain uses TRBV7-9 and TRBJ2-1; D might be TRBD2 (5 bases). Germline CDR1 is SEHNR and CDR2 is FQNEAQ (reference sequence). V was shortened by 4 bases and J by 8 bases, with 9 bases between the two germline ends. The CDR3 consists of 12 residues. The CDR3 region has the DNA TGTGCCAGCAGCTCCGTCGGGGATGAGCAGTTCTTC. It encodes CASSSVGDEQFF.

In the case of this clonotype: A read error may explain this, as a much larger clone is one base away. The chain couples TRBV7-2 to TRBJ2-5; D possibly uses TRBD1 or TRBD2 (5 bases each). Germline CDR1 reads SGHTA; CDR2 reads FQGNSA. V was clipped by 3 bases and J by 11 bases, with 16 bases between them. CDR3 size: 13 residues. CDR3 in amino acids: CASSLQGRDEQYF. CDR3 bases: TGTGCCAGCAGCTTGCAGGGTCGGGATGAGCAGTACTTC.

The chain carries TRBV7-9 and TRBJ1-1, with 7 bases aligning to TRBD1. V lost 4 bases and J lost 1; bases outside the gene matches: 9. CDR3 length: 16 residues. Looked up from germline, CDR1 is SEHNR and CDR2 is FQNEAQ (reference sequence). CDR3 in amino acids: CASSSGGGNRNTEAFF. In nucleotides, the CDR3 is TGTGCCAGCAGCTCCGGAGGGGGCAATAGGAACACTGAAGCTTTCTTT.

The rearrangement links TRBV20-1 to TRBJ2-7, with 10 bases fitting TRBD2. Germline-derived CDR1 and CDR2 are DFQATT and SNEGSKA (reference sequence). This CDR3 region has 15 residues. V gave up 3 bases and J gave up 6 bases; unmatched junction bases: 11. The CDR3 spells CSARTSGPRVGEQYF. The CDR3 nucleotides are TGCAGTGCTAGGACTAGCGGGCCCCGAGTGGGCGAGCAGTACTTC.

CDR3 sequence reads: CARDPGQANNEQYF. The CDR3, as DNA: TGTGCCAGGGATCCGGGACAGGCGAACAATGAGCAGTACTTC. The rearrangement links TRBV12-3 or TRBV12-4 to TRBJ2-1; 8 positions match TRBD1. The DNA end lines up better with TRBJ2-7; the J call may be wrong. CDR3 length: 14 amino acids.

The rearrangement uses TRBV3-1 and TRBJ1-2; TRBD1 agrees at 8 bases. The CDR3 totals 14 residues. The trim removed 2 bases at V and 8 bases at J, leaving 7 bases unmatched. The germline V gene has CDR1 LGHDT and CDR2 YNNKEL (reference sequence). The CDR3: CASSQSQGAGGYTF. The DNA for the CDR3 is TGTGCCAGCAGCCAATCTCAGGGGGCTGGAGGCTACACCTTC.

The chain employs TRBV18 and TRBJ2-4; 9 positions match TRBD1. Near its end, the DNA agrees better with TRBJ2-7, so the J call may be wrong. The CDR3 contains 15 residues. Germline CDR1 reads KGHSH; CDR2 reads LQKENI. The CDR3 DNA sequence: TGTGCCAGCTCACCACCGGGACAGGGCCAGACCGAGCAGTACTTC. Protein product: CASSPPGQGQTEQYF.

This clonotype was observed a handful of times. This chain joins TRBV12-3 or TRBV12-4 and TRBJ2-4; D perhaps matches TRBD2 (5 bases). The CDR3 is 17 amino acids. Trimming removed 3 bases from V and 4 bases from J, with 19 bases in between. CDR3 sequence reads: CASSLAFGGRLKNIQYF. The CDR3 DNA reads as TGTGCCAGCAGTTTGGCTTTTGGAGGTAGACTAAAAAACATTCAGTACTTC.